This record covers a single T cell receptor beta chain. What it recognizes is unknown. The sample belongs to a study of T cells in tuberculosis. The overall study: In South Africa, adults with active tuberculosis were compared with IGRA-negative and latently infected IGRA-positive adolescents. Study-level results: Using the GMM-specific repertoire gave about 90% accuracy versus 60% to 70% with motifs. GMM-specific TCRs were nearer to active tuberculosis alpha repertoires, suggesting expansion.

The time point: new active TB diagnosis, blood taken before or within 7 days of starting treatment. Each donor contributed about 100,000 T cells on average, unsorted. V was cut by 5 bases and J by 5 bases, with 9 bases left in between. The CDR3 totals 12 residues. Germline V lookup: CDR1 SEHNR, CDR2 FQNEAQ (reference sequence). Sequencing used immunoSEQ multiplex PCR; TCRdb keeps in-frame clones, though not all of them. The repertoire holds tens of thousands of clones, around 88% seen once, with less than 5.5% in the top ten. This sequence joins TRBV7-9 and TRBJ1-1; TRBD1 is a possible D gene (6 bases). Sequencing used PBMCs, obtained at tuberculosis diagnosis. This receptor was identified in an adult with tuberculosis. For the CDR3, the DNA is TGTGCCAGCAGCCACGGACAGACTGAAGCTTTCTTT. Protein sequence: CASSHGQTEAFF. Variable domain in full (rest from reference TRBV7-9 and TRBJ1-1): DTGVSQNPRHKITKRGQNVTFRCDPISEHNRLYWYRQTLGQGPEFLTYFQNEAQLEKSRLLSDRFSAERPKGSFSTLEIQRTEQGDSAMYLCASSHGQTEAFFGQGTRLTVV.